These T cell receptor beta chains were read from a single sample in a study of shared clonotypes between healthy human individuals. Only in-frame clones appear in the TCRdb table, and some are missing; sequencing was by immunoSEQ multiplex PCR. In the table there are a few hundred thousand clones, more than 60% of which are singletons. Material: memory CD4+ T cells sorted from blood. The receptors were gathered from a man aged 25-45 years in good health. The CDR3 runs from the conserved cysteine through the conserved F or W. Each record gives: clone size, V gene, D gene, J gene, CDR3 DNA, CDR3 protein. A D gene is named only where the DNA matches it firmly. Rows give clone size only sometimes, using once, few, many, or a class for an expanded clone.

-,TRBV28,-,TRBJ1-2,TGTGCCAGCAGTCTGAACCTGGGCTACACCTTC,CASSLNLGYTF
-,TRBV16,TRBD1,TRBJ2-3,TGTGCCAGCAGCCCCTCACACAGGGGAGATACGCAGTATTTT,CASSPSHRGDTQYF
-,TRBV7-9,TRBD2,TRBJ2-7,TGTGCCAGCAGCTTAGGGACTAGCGGGAATGAGTACGAGCAGTACTTC,CASSLGTSGNEYEQYF
once,TRBV5-1,TRBD2,TRBJ2-5,TGCGCCAGCAGCCAACTAGCGGCCCGGGAGACCCAGTACTTC,CASSQLAARETQYF
-,TRBV10-1,-,TRBJ1-2,TGCGCCAGCAGTGAGTCAGGTCGCAATGGCTACACCTTC,CASSESGRNGYTF
-,TRBV20-1,-,TRBJ2-5,TGCAGTGCTAGTTTCCTTGGTCTCCAGTACTTC,CSASFLGLQYF
-,TRBV9,-,TRBJ2-7,TGTGCCAGCAGCGTGGGAGAGGGTTGGTTCAGCTACGAGCAGTACTTC,CASSVGEGWFSYEQYF
-,TRBV5-1,TRBD1,TRBJ2-5,TGCGCCAGCGGAGAAACAGGGGTTCAAGAGACCCAGTACTTC,CASGETGVQETQYF
-,TRBV20-1,-,TRBJ2-4,TGCAGTGCTAGGTTTGAGGACATTCAGTACTTC,CSARFEDIQYF
-,TRBV4-1,-,TRBJ2-2,TGCGCCAGCAGCCAAGGAAGTTTGCTGCGGGGCAACACCGGGGAGCTGTTTTTT,CASSQGSLLRGNTGELFF
-,TRBV6-6,-,TRBJ2-1,TGTGCCAGCAGTGCTAGGGCTGAGCAGTTCTTC,CASSARAEQFF
once,TRBV19,-,TRBJ1-5,TGTGCCAGTAGTATAGATCCAAGGGGTCGGGGGCCCCAGCATTTT,CASSIDPRGRGPQHF
-,TRBV7-2,TRBD1,TRBJ2-1,TGTGCCAGCAGCGGGCCGGGACAGGGGGCGAATGAGCAGTTCTTC,CASSGPGQGANEQFF
-,TRBV28,TRBD1,TRBJ1-1,TGTGCCAGCAGGAAACAGGGGGCGCATCTGGTAGCTTTCTTT,CASRKQGAHLVAFF
once,TRBV28,TRBD2,TRBJ2-7,TGTGCCAGCAGTTTCCTCCGGACTAGCGGGTTCTACGAGCAGTACTTC,CASSFLRTSGFYEQYF
-,TRBV7-9,-,TRBJ1-2,TGTGCCAGCAGCGGGGAAGCGGTTGGTACTAGCTATGGCTACACCTTC,CASSGEAVGTSYGYTF
few,TRBV7-8,-,TRBJ2-2,TGTGCCGGGGCAACGGGCCACACCGGGGAGCTGTTTTTT,CAGATGHTGELFF
-,TRBV11-1,-,TRBJ2-3,TGTGCCAGCAGCTTAAGGGGCGGTGACGGGAGCACAGATACGCAGTATTTT,CASSLRGGDGSTDTQYF
-,TRBV27,TRBD1,TRBJ2-7,TGTGCCAGCAGACGTAGAGGACAGGGGGATTACGCCTACGAGCAGTACTTC,CASRRRGQGDYAYEQYF
-,TRBV7-7,-,TRBJ2-1,TGTGCTAGCAGCTTAGGATTGGGAGATGGCAATGAGCAGTTCTTC,CASSLGLGDGNEQFF
-,TRBV6-1,-,TRBJ1-3,TGTGCCAGCAGTGATGTAGTTCCCACCATATATTTT,CASSDVVPTIYF
-,TRBV7-3,-,TRBJ1-1,TGTGCCAGCAGAGGGACAACAATCATGAACACTGAAGCTTTCTTT,CASRGTTIMNTEAFF
-,TRBV11-2,-,TRBJ2-1,TGTGCCAGCAGCAGACTGTTGGGGCAGCAGTTCTTC,CASSRLLGQQFF
once,TRBV18,-,TRBJ2-1,TGTGCCAGCTCACCGGGTGTGACTAGAAGGAATGAGCAGTTCTTC,CASSPGVTRRNEQFF
few,TRBV5-1,TRBD1,TRBJ2-1,TGCGCCAGCAGTCCGGGACAGACCTACAATGAGCAGTTCTTC,CASSPGQTYNEQFF
-,TRBV27,TRBD2,TRBJ2-3,TGTGCCACCAACCTAGCGGGGGTCACAGATACGCAGTATTTT,CATNLAGVTDTQYF
-,TRBV6-5,-,TRBJ2-7,TGTGCCAGCGGCGCCGCGGGCTCCCCTCCTTCCCGGCAGTACTTC,CASGAAGSPPSRQYF
-,TRBV2,-,TRBJ1-1,TGTGCCAGCAGTGAAGGGGGGGGTTATGAAGCTTTCTTT,CASSEGGGYEAFF
-,TRBV6-5,-,TRBJ2-1,TGTGCCGCAGGGAGGCCTCCTCCCAATGAGCAGTTCTTC,CAAGRPPPNEQFF
-,TRBV14,TRBD2,TRBJ2-2,TGTGCCAGCAGCCGTTGGGGGACTAGCATCACCGGGGAGCTGTTTTTT,CASSRWGTSITGELFF
few,TRBV6-1,-,TRBJ2-7,TGTGCCAGCAGTGAAGCGAATGTCCCCTACGAGCAGTACTTC,CASSEANVPYEQYF
-,TRBV10-2,-,TRBJ2-3,TGCGCCAGCAGTGAGAAAGACTTAGGTCCGGGCACAGATACGCAGTATTTT,CASSEKDLGPGTDTQYF
once,TRBV10-1,TRBD1,TRBJ2-7,TGCGCCAGCAGTGAAGGGACAGGGGCCTACGAGCAGTACTTC,CASSEGTGAYEQYF
-,TRBV10-3,-,TRBJ1-4,TGTGCCATCAGACACACCGCTTCAACTAATGAAAAACTGTTTTTT,CAIRHTASTNEKLFF
few,TRBV27,-,TRBJ2-7,TGTGCCAGCAGTCCGCGGGACTGGAGCTCCTACGAGCAGTACTTC,CASSPRDWSSYEQYF
few,TRBV7-9,-,TRBJ1-2,TGTGCCAGCAGCTTACTGGTCGGCGGCCTGGGCTACACCTTC,CASSLLVGGLGYTF
-,TRBV6-6,TRBD1,TRBJ2-3,TGTGCCAGCAGCACTAACAGGGGGGATACGCAGTATTTT,CASSTNRGDTQYF
-,TRBV5-4,-,TRBJ2-7,TGTGCCAGCAGCAGCTCTTGGTCGTCTAGCAACGAGCAGTACTTC,CASSSSWSSSNEQYF
-,TRBV5-1,-,TRBJ2-5,TGCGCCAGCAGCTTGAGGGTGGGACAAGAGACCCAGTACTTC,CASSLRVGQETQYF
-,TRBV19,-,TRBJ2-7,TGTGCCAGTAGTATCGAGAGCTCCTACGAGCAGTACTTC,CASSIESSYEQYF
-,TRBV7-9,TRBD2,TRBJ2-7,TGTGCCAGCAGCAAGCTAGCGGGAGAGCCAAGGTTGTACGGAGAGCAGTACTTC,CASSKLAGEPRLYGEQYF
-,TRBV11-2,-,TRBJ2-7,TGTGCCAGCAGCTTAATCCGGGGATCGGCCTACGAGCAGTACTTC,CASSLIRGSAYEQYF
-,TRBV7-9,-,TRBJ1-3,TGTGCCAGCAGCTGGGGGGGTCCCAGCTCTGGAAACACCATATATTTT,CASSWGGPSSGNTIYF
-,TRBV5-1,TRBD2,TRBJ2-7,TGCGCCAGCAGCCATAGGACTAGCGGGGAAACCTACGAGCAGTACTTC,CASSHRTSGETYEQYF
-,TRBV7-2,-,TRBJ2-3,TGTGCCAGCAGCTTGCAGGGGCGGGGGCCAGATACGCAGTATTTT,CASSLQGRGPDTQYF
-,TRBV27,TRBD1,TRBJ1-1,TGTGCCAGCAGTCCCCGAAACAGGGGGCGCTTCTCTGAAGCTTTCTTT,CASSPRNRGRFSEAFF
-,TRBV7-9,TRBD2,TRBJ2-3,TGTGCCAGCAGCCCCCAGTCTGGGGGGGAAGATACGCAGTATTTT,CASSPQSGGEDTQYF
-,TRBV11-2,-,TRBJ2-7,TGTGCCAGCAGCCGTTCGGGATACGAGCAGTACTTC,CASSRSGYEQYF
-,TRBV5-4,TRBD2,TRBJ2-1,TGTGCCAGCAGCTTGGGCGGGAGCTCCTACAATGAGCAGTTCTTC,CASSLGGSSYNEQFF
many,TRBV13,-,TRBJ2-5,TGTGCCAGCAGCACCGGACTGGGCGGTGGGGAGACCCAGTACTTC,CASSTGLGGGETQYF
-,TRBV6-9,-,TRBJ2-5,TGTGCCAGCAGTTCCGGACACGAGGGGACCCAGTACTTC,CASSSGHEGTQYF
-,TRBV10-3,TRBD2,TRBJ2-7,TGTGCCATCAGTGACCGGGCGGGAGGTAGTTACGAGCAGTACTTC,CAISDRAGGSYEQYF
-,TRBV6-5,TRBD1,TRBJ2-2,TGTGCCAGCAGTTACGGGGGACAGGGGGGCCCCGGGGAGCTGTTTTTT,CASSYGGQGGPGELFF
once,TRBV28,-,TRBJ1-3,TGTGCCAGCAGCCTAATTCAGGGCGCGACCTCTGGAAACACCATATATTTT,CASSLIQGATSGNTIYF
-,TRBV6-1,-,TRBJ2-3,TGTGCCAGCAGGTCTAGAGGGGGGGGCACAGATACGCAGTATTTT,CASRSRGGGTDTQYF
-,TRBV7-3,-,TRBJ2-3,TGTGCCAGCAGCTTAACCCCCGGAGCCAGAGATACGCAGTATTTT,CASSLTPGARDTQYF
many,TRBV4-3,-,TRBJ2-1,TGCGCCAGCAGCCAAGAGGCTTCTTACAATGAGCAGTTCTTC,CASSQEASYNEQFF